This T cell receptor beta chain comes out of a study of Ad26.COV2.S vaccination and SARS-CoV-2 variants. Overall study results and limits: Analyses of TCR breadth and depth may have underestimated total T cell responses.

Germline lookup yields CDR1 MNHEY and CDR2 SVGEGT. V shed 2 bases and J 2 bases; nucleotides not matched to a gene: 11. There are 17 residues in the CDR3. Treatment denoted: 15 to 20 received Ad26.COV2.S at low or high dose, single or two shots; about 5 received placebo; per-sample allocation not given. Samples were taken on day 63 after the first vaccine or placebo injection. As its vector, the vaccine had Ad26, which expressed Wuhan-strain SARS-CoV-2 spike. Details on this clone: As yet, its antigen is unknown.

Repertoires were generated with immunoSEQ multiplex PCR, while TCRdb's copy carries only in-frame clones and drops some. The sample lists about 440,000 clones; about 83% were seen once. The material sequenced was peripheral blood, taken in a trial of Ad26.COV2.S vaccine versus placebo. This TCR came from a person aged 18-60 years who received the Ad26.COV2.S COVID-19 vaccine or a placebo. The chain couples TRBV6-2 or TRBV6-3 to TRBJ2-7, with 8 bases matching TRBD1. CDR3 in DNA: TGTGCCAGCAGTTACCTCTCCCAGACAGGGGAGGCCTACGAGCAGTACTTC. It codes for CASSYLSQTGEAYEQYF.